Presented here are 30 T cell receptor beta chains from one specimen sequenced in a study of T cell responses to AZD1222 COVID-19 vaccine. This table comes from immunoSEQ multiplex PCR, and its TCRdb copy is limited to in-frame clones, with some not included. Among under 90,000 clones listed, approximately 83% were seen once. The sample was peripheral blood, taken 28 days after the second AZD1222 dose. The receptors derive from an adult who received the AZD1222 COVID-19 vaccine.

The CDR3 protein is CASSLVGRRTDTQYF. DNA of the CDR3: TGTGCCAGCAGCTTGGTTGGCAGACGCACAGATACGCAGTATTTT. This chain links TRBV5-6 with TRBJ2-3; no clear D gene. Germline V gene lookup returns CDR1 SGHDT and CDR2 YYEEEE. Trimming cost V 0 bases and J 1 base, with 9 bases left between them. This CDR3 spans 15 amino acids.

The chain combines TRBV28 with TRBJ2-1, with D possibly matching TRBD2 (9 bases). This CDR3 comprises 19 residues. The V gene lost 2 bases and the J gene lost 6 bases, with 26 bases spanning the gap. Germline lookup yields CDR1 MDHEN and CDR2 SYDVKM. CDR3 sequence reads: CASSLLWTGRLAESNEQFF. Written as DNA, the CDR3 is TGTGCCAGCAGTTTACTATGGACAGGGCGACTAGCGGAGTCCAATGAGCAGTTCTTC.

This clone was recorded once. The chain uses TRBV5-4 and TRBJ2-1, with a weak D call TRBD1 (6 bases). The CDR3 is 16 residues long. Germline V gene sequence: CDR1 SGHNT, CDR2 YYREEE (reference sequence). V was clipped by 3 bases and J by 4 bases, with 17 bases between them. The CDR3 region is CASSSQGVIRYNEQFF. Here the CDR3 DNA reads TGTGCCAGCAGCTCACAGGGTGTGATTCGGTACAATGAGCAGTTCTTC.

V and J are TRBV10-3 and TRBJ2-5; weak D call: TRBD2 (5 bases). The germline V gene encodes CDR1 ENHRY and CDR2 SYGVKD. Trimming cost V 6 bases and J 4 bases, with 9 bases left between them. This CDR3 has 12 amino acids. CDR3 coding DNA: TGTGCCATCAGCATAGGAGGAGAGACCCAGTACTTC. As protein: CAISIGGETQYF.

This clone has only a few counts. The chain is built from TRBV6-2 or TRBV6-3 and TRBJ1-1, with D perhaps TRBD1 (6 bases). In germline, CDR1 is MNHEY, CDR2 SVGEGT. Trimming left V 2 bases short and J 1 base short, with 14 bases between. The CDR3 totals 16 residues. The CDR3 sequence is CASSYDRRSANTEAFF. The CDR3 nucleotides are TGTGCCAGCAGTTACGACAGGAGGTCGGCGAACACTGAAGCTTTCTTT.

The J gene is TRBJ1-1, the V gene TRBV12-3 or TRBV12-4; possibly TRBD1 for D (5 bases). The CDR3 consists of 13 residues. V lost 3 bases and J 4 bases, leaving 9 bases between the germline ends. CDR3 DNA: TGTGCCAGCAGTTTTATGAGGGGCACTGAAGCTTTCTTT. It encodes CASSFMRGTEAFF.

In this sample, this clone turned up once. The chain is built from TRBV27 and TRBJ1-1; possible D gene TRBD1, 5 bases. Deletions cut 6 bases from V and 1 base from J, with 9 bases between. There are 13 residues in the CDR3. Germline values: CDR1 MNHEY, CDR2 SMNVEV (reference sequence). CDR3 sequence reads: CASRGTGNTEAFF. CDR3 in DNA: TGTGCCAGCAGAGGGACTGGGAACACTGAAGCTTTCTTT.

The J gene is TRBJ1-5, the V gene TRBV28; no definite D call. This CDR3 has 13 residues. From germline, CDR1 is MDHEN and CDR2 SYDVKM. V lost 5 bases and J lost 0, with 5 bases in between. The chain's CDR3 is CASSANSNQPQHF. In DNA, the CDR3 is TGTGCCAGCAGTGCTAATAGCAATCAGCCCCAGCATTTT.

The chain couples TRBV28 to TRBJ2-1; no clear D. Trimming removed 7 bases from V and 4 bases from J, with 14 bases in between. The CDR3 totals 14 residues. Germline V gene lookup returns CDR1 MDHEN and CDR2 SYDVKM. The CDR3 sequence is CASNPQRFYNEQFF. CDR3 DNA sequence: TGTGCCAGCAACCCTCAGCGATTTTACAATGAGCAGTTCTTC.

J is TRBJ2-1 and V is TRBV6-5; maybe TRBD1 (5 bases). Germline V gene sequence: CDR1 MNHEY, CDR2 SVGAGI. This CDR3 comprises 14 residues. Trimming removed 8 bases from V and 4 bases from J, with 15 bases in between. The CDR3 is CASSHEQVYNEQFF. CDR3 DNA: TGTGCCAGCTCTCATGAACAGGTTTACAATGAGCAGTTCTTC.

V gene TRBV28 combines with J gene TRBJ1-4; TRBD1 might be the D (6 bases). The V end was cut by 5 bases, the J end by 8 bases, with 15 bases between. The CDR3 length is 14 residues. From germline, CDR1 is MDHEN and CDR2 SYDVKM. CDR3 protein: CASSLTGMGEKLFF. The CDR3, as DNA: TGTGCCAGCAGTCTAACAGGGATGGGGGAAAAACTGTTTTTT. The variable domain in full, with the rest retrieved from reference TRBV28 and TRBJ1-4, is DVKVTQSSRYLVKRTGEKVFLECVQDMDHENMFWYRQDPGLGLRLIYFSYDVKMKEKGDIPEGYSVSREKKERFSLILESASTNQTSMYLCASSLTGMGEKLFFGSGTQLSVL.

The rearrangement uses TRBV19 and TRBJ2-1; 9 bases match TRBD2. The length of the CDR3 is 15 residues. The ends lost 8 bases at V and 3 bases at J; junction bases unmatched: 8. The germline V gene has CDR1 LNHDA and CDR2 SQIVND (reference sequence). CDR3 protein: CASRPSSGVYNEQFF. CDR3 sequence (DNA): TGTGCCAGTCGACCCTCTAGCGGGGTCTACAATGAGCAGTTCTTC.

There are a few counts of this clone. The chain has TRBV4-2 and TRBJ2-7, with 9 bases matching TRBD2. V lost 0 bases and J lost 4; bases outside the gene matches: 1. The CDR3 covers 14 residues. Germline lookup yields CDR1 LGHNA and CDR2 YNFKEQ. This CDR3 is CASSQELAGYEQYF. In DNA form, the CDR3 reads TGTGCCAGCAGCCAAGAACTAGCGGGTTACGAGCAGTACTTC.

The rearrangement uses TRBV29-1 and TRBJ1-2; tentatively, D is TRBD1 (6 bases). Per germline, CDR1 SQVTM and CDR2 ANQGSEA. This CDR3 is 13 amino acids long. V lost 1 base and J lost 3, with 9 bases in between. CDR3 sequence (DNA): TGCAGCGTTGAAGGGGGGGCAGACTATGGCTACACCTTC. This sequence encodes CSVEGGADYGYTF.

This chain connects TRBV27 to TRBJ2-7, with TRBD1 identical over 8 bases. Germline CDR1 is MNHEY and CDR2 is SMNVEV (reference sequence). The CDR3 loop spans 16 amino acids. V lost 4 bases to trimming and J lost 0 bases; unmatched junction nucleotides: 8. CDR3 nucleotide sequence: TGTGCCAGCAGTTCCGACGGGGACAGGCGCTCCTACGAGCAGTACTTC. Residues: CASSSDGDRRSYEQYF.

The chain is built from TRBV9 and TRBJ1-2; no clear D. The germline V and J ends were trimmed by 0 bases and 7 bases, with 10 bases remaining between them. Germline V gene lookup returns CDR1 SGDLS and CDR2 YYNGEE. CDR3 length: 13 residues. CDR3 sequence reads: CASSVDGVPGYTF. For the CDR3, the DNA is TGTGCCAGCAGCGTAGACGGTGTACCTGGCTACACCTTC.

The V and J genes are TRBV7-3 and TRBJ2-5; TRBD1 matches at 11 bases. In germline, CDR1 is SGHTA, CDR2 FQGTGA. With V trimmed by 5 bases and J by 7 bases, 12 bases remained unmatched. The length of the CDR3 is 16 residues. CDR3 amino acids: CASSHTGTGGWGTQYF. The DNA for the CDR3 is TGTGCCAGCAGCCACACCGGGACAGGGGGTTGGGGGACCCAGTACTTC.

The chain combines TRBV4-2 with TRBJ1-2; D is undetermined. CDR1 LGHNA and CDR2 YNFKEQ come from the germline V gene. The CDR3 extends over 14 amino acids. V lost 3 bases, J lost 0 bases, and 8 bases lay in between. As DNA, the CDR3 is TGTGCCAGCAGCCAGGACCGGCCTAACTATGGCTACACCTTC. This translates into CASSQDRPNYGYTF.

The V gene is TRBV11-3, the J gene TRBJ2-2; a weak D match, TRBD1 (5 bases). This CDR3 is built from 16 residues. From germline, CDR1 is SGHNT and CDR2 YENEEA. The germline V and J ends were trimmed by 5 bases and 0 bases, with 13 bases remaining between them. This chain's CDR3 is CASSPDSFANTGELFF. The CDR3 coding sequence is TGTGCCAGCAGCCCCGACAGCTTCGCGAACACCGGGGAGCTGTTTTTT.

This chain uses TRBV4-1 with TRBJ2-7; D gene unclear. Germline V gives CDR1 MGHRA, CDR2 YSYEKL. CDR3 length: 16 residues. V gave up 0 bases and J gave up 3 bases, with 15 bases separating them. In DNA form, the CDR3 reads TGCGCCAGCAGCCAAGATCAATCACAGAATTACTACGAGCAGTACTTC. As protein: CASSQDQSQNYYEQYF.

The gene calls are TRBV27 and TRBJ1-4; weak D call: TRBD1 (5 bases). V shed 2 bases and J shed 1 base, with 11 bases lying between them. CDR1 MNHEY and CDR2 SMNVEV come from the germline V gene (reference sequence). The CDR3 totals 16 residues. The CDR3 reads CASSLTGMETNEKLFF. The CDR3 DNA reads TGTGCCAGCAGTTTAACAGGAATGGAAACTAATGAAAAACTGTTTTTT. The whole variable domain, filled in from reference TRBV27 and TRBJ1-4, reads EAQVTQNPRYLITVTGKKLTVTCSQNMNHEYMSWYRQDPGLGLRQIYYSMNVEVTDKGDVPEGYKVSRKEKRNFPLILESPSPNQTSLYFCASSLTGMETNEKLFFGSGTQLSVL.

This clone was counted a single time. The V and J genes are TRBV2 and TRBJ2-2, with D perhaps being TRBD1 or TRBD2 (5 bases each). The CDR3 spans 13 residues. Germline lookup yields CDR1 SNHLY and CDR2 FYNNEI. V was cut by 8 bases and J by 7 bases, with 14 bases left in between. CDR3 amino acids: CASGKGTVGELFF. CDR3 DNA sequence: TGTGCCAGCGGAAAAGGGACGGTCGGGGAGCTGTTTTTT.

V is TRBV19 and J is TRBJ1-2, with D unresolved. The CDR3 covers 16 residues. The germline gives CDR1 LNHDA, CDR2 SQIVND (reference sequence). V was clipped by 2 bases and J by 8 bases, with 21 bases between them. CDR3 region: CASSIRFSRVGEGYTF. The CDR3 nucleotides read TGTGCCAGTAGTATAAGGTTCTCGCGTGTCGGAGAAGGCTACACCTTC.

This clone was seen more than once but under ten times. The V gene is TRBV28, the J gene TRBJ1-4; a weak D match, TRBD1 (5 bases). CDR3 size: 14 residues. Trimming shortened V by 3 bases and J by 4 bases, and 9 bases separated the two germline ends. CDR1 is MDHEN and CDR2 is SYDVKM in the germline V gene. CDR3 amino acids: CASSFRGFNEKLFF. CDR3 nucleotide sequence: TGTGCCAGCAGTTTCCGGGGGTTTAATGAAAAACTGTTTTTT.

This clone was seen more than once but under ten times. The chain joins TRBV30 to TRBJ2-5, with TRBD2 matching 12 bases. This CDR3 is 15 amino acids long. Losses at the gene ends were 4 bases for V and 4 bases for J; bases not matched to a gene: 7. The V gene's germline CDR1 is GTSNPN and CDR2 SVGIG (reference sequence). The DNA for the CDR3 is TGTGCCTGGAATAGACTAGCGGGAGTGGGAGAGACCCAGTACTTC. Protein: CAWNRLAGVGETQYF.

The CDR3 is CATSESRDGDNEQFF. DNA for the CDR3: TGTGCCACCAGTGAATCCCGGGACGGAGACAATGAGCAGTTCTTC. V usage is TRBV24-1 and J usage is TRBJ2-1, with D perhaps given as TRBD1 or TRBD2 (5 bases each). There are 15 residues in the CDR3. V was cut by 4 bases and J by 5 bases, with 14 bases left in between. Germline values: CDR1 KGHDR, CDR2 SFDVKD.

This chain uses TRBV3-1 (or the pseudogene TRBV3-2) with TRBJ2-3; D may be TRBD2 (6 bases). Per germline, CDR1 LGHDT and CDR2 YNNKEL (reference sequence). V gave up 2 bases and J gave up 4 bases, with 7 bases separating them. The CDR3 contains 13 residues. CDR3 DNA: TGTGCCAGCAGCCAACGGGGGTCAGATACGCAGTATTTT. This sequence encodes CASSQRGSDTQYF.

The genes are TRBV28 and TRBJ1-2, with D maybe TRBD1 (5 bases). The V and J ends lost 3 bases and 8 bases respectively, with 19 bases between them. Germline CDR1 MDHEN, CDR2 SYDVKM. The CDR3 extends over 15 amino acids. The CDR3 protein is CASSLIDGDRSGYTF. Here the CDR3 DNA reads TGTGCCAGCAGTTTGATTGATGGCGACAGATCGGGCTACACCTTC.

This clone showed up just once. Here the CDR3 reads CAWSPSRVYSGEKLFF. In DNA, the CDR3 is TGTGCCTGGAGCCCCAGCAGGGTCTATTCGGGTGAAAAACTGTTTTTT. This sequence joins TRBV30 and TRBJ1-4, with D perhaps matching TRBD1 (5 bases). The CDR3 sequence is 16 residues long. Trimming cost V 3 bases and J 7 bases, with 21 bases left between them. Per germline, CDR1 GTSNPN and CDR2 SVGIG (reference sequence).

This rearrangement joins TRBV19 to TRBJ2-7; a weak D match, TRBD1 (5 bases). The V and J ends lost 0 bases and 3 bases respectively, with 12 bases between them. CDR1 is LNHDA, CDR2 SQIVND, per germline (reference sequence). CDR3 length: 15 residues. The CDR3 region is CASSIESGNSYEQYF. In nucleotides, the CDR3 is TGTGCCAGTAGTATAGAGTCAGGGAATAGCTACGAGCAGTACTTC. Based on the CDR3 plus reference TRBV19 and TRBJ2-7, the full variable domain is DGGITQSPKYLFRKEGQNVTLSCEQNLNHDAMYWYRQDPGQGLRLIYYSQIVNDFQKGDIAEGYSVSREKKESFPLTVTSAQKNPTAFYLCASSIESGNSYEQYFGPGTRLTVT.